Sequencing of this T cell receptor beta chain was carried out in a study of blood T cell repertoires in COVID-19. Across the study: COVID-19 samples collected from the United States, Italy and Spain covered acute and convalescent phases. Sources were T cells, B-cell-depleted T cells, or PBMCs; the material itself was cDNA or gDNA.

CDR3 size: 15 residues. V dropped 3 bases and J dropped 6 bases, with 14 bases sitting between them. Germline CDR1 reads KGHSH; CDR2 reads LQKENI. The authors' processing: Nucleated cell counts were estimated from reference gene primer amplification. Clones were sequenced by immunoSEQ multiplex PCR, and TCRdb holds only the in-frame ones, with some missing. Clonal size and the V and J genes are those of that table, whereas D and trimming came from the DNA. This sample has under 350,000 clones, with around 86% found just once. Material: PBMCs or T cells enriched from blood (not recorded which). This sequence joins TRBV18 and TRBJ2-2, with D tentatively TRBD1 (6 bases). The clonotype was recovered from a woman in her forties with acute COVID-19. The CDR3 sequence is CASSPGTGIPGELFF. The CDR3 DNA reads TGTGCCAGCTCACCCGGCACAGGGATCCCCGGGGAGCTGTTTTTT.